This T cell receptor beta chain was observed in a study of blood T cells in healthy people across ages. Study findings and constraints: Estimated diversity across one million T cells was deemed an underestimate. PBMCs that were unsorted prevented a conclusive naive versus antigen-experienced comparison. Both higher diversity and more naive CD4+ cells marked long-lived donors when set against aged donors.

A second PCR, run for about 6 to 11 cycles, used a sample-barcoded 5' primer plus a J-beta primer mix. Each of the samples gave a minimum of 3 million paired-end reads that contained CDR3. TCRdb analysed the 5' RACE reads with MiXCR anew, one entry per CDR3 protein. The top ten hold 20% to 25% of the sample, which has some 1,800,000 distinct CDR3 sequences, about 39% seen once. For this clonotype: Its specificity is not known.

Trimming cost V 2 bases and J 0 bases, with 11 bases left between them. Germline V gene sequence: CDR1 MNHEY, CDR2 SVGAGI. The CDR3 is 15 residues long. This sequence originates from a human donor in good health. The chain couples TRBV6-5 to TRBJ2-7; D not certain. The sequenced material came from blood. CDR3 sequence (DNA): TGTGCCAGCAGTTACGGCCGGAAAAGCTCCTACGAGCAGTACTTC. As protein: CASSYGRKSSYEQYF.